This is a list of T cell receptor beta chains from one sample in a study of cytomegalovirus exposure and HLA in healthy donors. Profiling relied on immunoSEQ multiplex PCR, and the TCRdb table lists in-frame clones only, not all of them. The sample contains nearly 110,000 clones, approximately 80% of which appear only once. Sample: PBMCs. Source of these receptors: a man aged 55 to 70 in good health and CMV-seronegative. Both conserved end residues are part of each CDR3. D genes are given only for firm matches. The size field is filled for only some rows; it gives once, few, many or a size class.

j_gene	abundance	d_gene	v_gene	CDR3nt	CDR3aa
TRBJ2-2	NA	NA	TRBV19	TGTGCCAGTAGTGGACAGAACACCGGGGAGCTGTTTTTT	CASSGQNTGELFF
TRBJ1-5	few	NA	TRBV19	TGTGCCAGTAGGAATTTTGGGGGAGGGAGCAATCAGCCCCAGCATTTT	CASRNFGGGSNQPQHF
TRBJ2-1	NA	TRBD1	TRBV9	TGTGCCAGCAGCCATCAGGGGGATACCTACAATGAGCAGTTCTTC	CASSHQGDTYNEQFF
TRBJ2-1	few	NA	TRBV9	TGTGCCAGCAGCGTAGAGTGGCAGACCTACAATGAGCAGTTCTTC	CASSVEWQTYNEQFF
TRBJ2-1	NA	NA	TRBV9	TGTGCCAGCAACCCGGAAGGGGACAATGAGCAGTTCTTC	CASNPEGDNEQFF
TRBJ1-1	NA	NA	TRBV9	TGTGCCAGCAGCGTAGATCATCAGGGGAATAGAATGAACACTGAAGCTTTCTTT	CASSVDHQGNRMNTEAFF
TRBJ1-6	few	NA	TRBV2	TGTGCCAGCAGTCAGGGGACGAGTTGGTCACCCCTCCACTTT	CASSQGTSWSPLHF
TRBJ2-2	NA	TRBD2	TRBV27	TGTGCCAGCAGCCGGATTGGACTAGCGGGGATAATGAACACCGGGGAGCTGTTTTTT	CASSRIGLAGIMNTGELFF
TRBJ1-4	NA	TRBD1	TRBV4-3	TGCGCCAGCAGCCGTTTGACAGGGACCTTAGAGAGGACTAATGAAAAACTGTTTTTT	CASSRLTGTLERTNEKLFF
TRBJ2-3	once	TRBD2	TRBV13	TGTGCCAGCAGCTTCGGAGGCTCCCTGGGGAGGGGCACAGATACGCAGTATTTT	CASSFGGSLGRGTDTQYF
TRBJ1-4	NA	TRBD1	TRBV15	TGTGCCACCAGCCGAGGGACAGGGCCCCGAGCCTCTGATAATGAAAAACTGTTTTTT	CATSRGTGPRASDNEKLFF
TRBJ2-2	NA	TRBD2	TRBV5-1	TGCGCCAGCAGCAGATTAGCGGGGGGGTTTACGAACACCGGGGAGCTGTTTTTT	CASSRLAGGFTNTGELFF
TRBJ1-6	NA	TRBD1	TRBV18	TGTGCCAGCTCGAACCGGGACAGTTTTTCACCCCTCCACTTT	CASSNRDSFSPLHF
TRBJ2-5	NA	NA	TRBV4-1	TGCGCCAGCAGCCCCGGAGGGGTGAGGGCCCCCCAAGAGACCCAGTACTTC	CASSPGGVRAPQETQYF
TRBJ2-1	few	TRBD1	TRBV14	TGTGCCAGCAGCCAAAGATGGACAGGGAACAATGAGCAGTTCTTC	CASSQRWTGNNEQFF
TRBJ1-6	NA	TRBD1	TRBV6-1	TGTGCCAGCAGTACCGACAGGGGAGATTCACCCCTCCACTTT	CASSTDRGDSPLHF
TRBJ1-4	NA	TRBD1	TRBV7-8	TGTGCCAGCAGTCTGGACAGGACTGAAAAACTGTTTTTT	CASSLDRTEKLFF
TRBJ1-2	NA	NA	TRBV15	TGTGCCACCAGCAGAGACATCGGAGGCGGAAAATATGGCTACACCTTC	CATSRDIGGGKYGYTF
TRBJ2-1	NA	TRBD1	TRBV30	TGTGCCTGGACGGGGGGACAGGGTCCTTCAACGCAGTTCTTC	CAWTGGQGPSTQFF
TRBJ1-4	NA	TRBD1	TRBV5-4	TGTGCCAGCAGCTTGGCTGGGACAGGGGGTGAAAAACTGTTTTTT	CASSLAGTGGEKLFF
TRBJ1-2	NA	NA	TRBV28	TGTGCCAGCAGTTTAGGGGGGGGCGCAGGTGGCTACACCTTC	CASSLGGGAGGYTF
TRBJ1-2	NA	NA	TRBV5-4	TGTGCCAGCAGCACGGATCAGGGTATTGGTGGCTACACCTTC	CASSTDQGIGGYTF
TRBJ1-5	NA	TRBD1	TRBV19	TGTGCCAGTAGAATACCGGACAGGGGGGTTAGCAATCAGCCCCAGCATTTT	CASRIPDRGVSNQPQHF
TRBJ1-1	once	TRBD1	TRBV6-5	TGTGCCAGCAGTATTCACAGGGGCCCTGAAGCTTTCTTT	CASSIHRGPEAFF
TRBJ1-5	few	TRBD1	TRBV2	TGTGCCAGCAGTTCAGGGGGGTATCAGCCCCAGCATTTT	CASSSGGYQPQHF
TRBJ2-7	NA	NA	TRBV5-1	TGCGCCAGCAGGGAGGGAGTGGATTTCCCCTACGAGCAGTACTTC	CASREGVDFPYEQYF
TRBJ2-3	once	TRBD1	TRBV5-1	TGCGCCAGCAGCCGGACAGGGGAATTCACAGATACGCAGTATTTT	CASSRTGEFTDTQYF
TRBJ2-3	NA	TRBD2	TRBV7-9	TGTGCCAGCAGCTTAGAAGGGACTAGTAAAAGAGATACGCAGTATTTT	CASSLEGTSKRDTQYF
TRBJ1-2	few	NA	TRBV11-2	TGTGCCAGCAGCTTGGGGGGCTATGGCTACACCTTC	CASSLGGYGYTF
TRBJ2-5	NA	TRBD2	TRBV11-2	TGTGCCAGCAGCTTAAGTATCGGAGCGGGGCAAGAGACCCAGTACTTC	CASSLSIGAGQETQYF
TRBJ2-3	NA	TRBD2	TRBV9	TGTGCCAGCAGCGTCCGGGGGGTGGCAGATACGCAGTATTTT	CASSVRGVADTQYF
TRBJ2-2	NA	NA	TRBV4-3	TGCGCCAGCAGCCAAGAAGAACGAGGCGGCGGGGAGCTGTTTTTT	CASSQEERGGGELFF
TRBJ1-1	few	NA	TRBV25-1	TGTGCCAGCAGTGAACTGAGCGGAACTCAGAACACTGAAGCTTTCTTT	CASSELSGTQNTEAFF
TRBJ2-1	few	TRBD2	TRBV2	TGTGCCAGCGGAACAGTACCGGGACTAGAGCAGTTCTTC	CASGTVPGLEQFF
TRBJ2-3	NA	NA	TRBV2	TGTGCCAGCACTCCCGGCACAGATACGCAGTATTTT	CASTPGTDTQYF
TRBJ2-5	NA	TRBD1	TRBV7-2	TGTGCCAGCAGCACGGACAGGGATTACCCAGAGACCCAGTACTTC	CASSTDRDYPETQYF
TRBJ1-2	NA	NA	TRBV30	TGTGCCTGGAGTGTAGGACTGCGGGGGAACTATGGCTACACCTTC	CAWSVGLRGNYGYTF
TRBJ2-1	NA	NA	TRBV18	TGTGCCAGCTCACGACAGGCCTCCTACAATGAGCAGTTCTTC	CASSRQASYNEQFF
TRBJ1-1	once	NA	TRBV21-1	TGTGCCAGCAGCAAAGTTCAACAGGGGGGGAACACTGAAGCTTTCTTT	CASSKVQQGGNTEAFF
TRBJ1-1	NA	TRBD1	TRBV6-6	TGTGCCAGCGTCGACAGGGTGAACACTGAAGCTTTCTTT	CASVDRVNTEAFF
TRBJ1-5	NA	NA	TRBV6-1	TGTGCCAGCAGTGAATATACTCAGAGCGATCAGCCCCAGCATTTT	CASSEYTQSDQPQHF
TRBJ1-6	NA	NA	TRBV10-3	TGTGCCATCAGTGAGGGGCAGGTGGGTTCACCCCTCCACTTT	CAISEGQVGSPLHF
TRBJ1-1	NA	NA	TRBV5-6	TGTGCCAGCAGCTTCGGCGACGGGGACACTGAAGCTTTCTTT	CASSFGDGDTEAFF
TRBJ1-1	few	NA	TRBV5-1	TGCGCCAGCAGCTTTTCAGGACAAAACACTGAAGCTTTCTTT	CASSFSGQNTEAFF
TRBJ1-2	NA	NA	TRBV27	TGTGCCAGCAGTTTAAGACACGGGGGTGGCTACACCTTC	CASSLRHGGGYTF
TRBJ1-2	few	TRBD1	TRBV19	TGTGCCAGTAGTACGGACAGGGGGGTTGGCTACACCTTC	CASSTDRGVGYTF
TRBJ2-7	once	TRBD2	TRBV6-5	TGTGCCGGCAGTCTAGCGGGGCCGTCCTACGAGCAGTACTTC	CAGSLAGPSYEQYF
TRBJ1-2	NA	NA	TRBV29-1	TGCAGCGACCAGGGGTCATACTATGGCTACACCTTC	CSDQGSYYGYTF
TRBJ1-5	once	TRBD1	TRBV9	TGTGCCAGCAGCCCAGGAGTACACACAGGGGAGGATAAGCCCCAGCATTTT	CASSPGVHTGEDKPQHF
TRBJ1-1	NA	NA	TRBV29-1	TGCAGCGCACGCCCCCTTGACAGAGAGGCTTTCTTT	CSARPLDREAFF
TRBJ2-1	NA	TRBD2	TRBV5-1	TGCGCCAGCAGCTTGTGGGAGGGGTGGGAATACAATGAGCAGTTCTTC	CASSLWEGWEYNEQFF
TRBJ2-1	NA	TRBD2	TRBV11-2	TGTGCCAGCAGCAAACCGGGACTAGCGGGGGGGCGAAGGCACAATGAGCAGTTCTTC	CASSKPGLAGGRRHNEQFF
TRBJ2-3	NA	TRBD2	TRBV5-5	TGTGCCAGCAGCCAGAACCCCGGGACTAGCCCCACAGATACGCAGTATTTT	CASSQNPGTSPTDTQYF